These 9 T cell receptor beta chains originate from one sample sequenced in a study of identical twins. TCRdb fed the 5' RACE reads into MiXCR, producing one record per CDR3 protein. The sample records 120,000 to 150,000 distinct CDR3 sequences, roughly 3.2% being singletons. The specimen sequenced was memory T cells sorted from blood. The receptors stem from a man aged 18 to 35 in good health.

This clonotype came up many times. The V gene is TRBV6-4, the J gene TRBJ2-1; D is possibly TRBD2 (5 bases). Looked up from germline, CDR1 is MRHNA and CDR2 is SNTAGT. This CDR3 spans 16 amino acids. The germline V and J ends were trimmed by 5 bases and 0 bases, with 14 bases remaining between them. CDR3: CASSPISVSSYNEQFF. The CDR3 coding sequence is TGTGCCAGCAGTCCCATTAGCGTGAGCTCCTACAATGAGCAGTTCTTC.

This clonotype was seen ten or more times. V and J are TRBV27 and TRBJ2-7; TRBD2 might be the D (7 bases). There are 12 residues in the CDR3. Germline V gene lookup returns CDR1 MNHEY and CDR2 SMNVEV (reference sequence). The ends were cut back, 3 bases at V and 6 bases at J, with 9 bases in the middle. CDR3 amino acids: CASSLRGGEQYF. The CDR3 DNA reads as TGTGCCAGCAGTTTGAGGGGGGGCGAGCAGTACTTC.

V usage is TRBV6-5 and J usage is TRBJ2-5; the match to TRBD1 covers 9 bases. CDR1 is MNHEY and CDR2 is SVGAGI in the germline V gene. CDR3 length: 15 amino acids. Trimming took 1 base from V and 5 from J; bases not matched to a gene: 5. The CDR3 coding sequence is TGTGCCAGCAGTTACTTGACAGGGGGAGGGGAGACCCAGTACTTC. Amino acid sequence: CASSYLTGGGETQYF.

By sample fraction, this clonotype is medium-sized. This chain uses TRBV20-1 with TRBJ2-1; 13 bases match TRBD2. Germline assignment: CDR1 DFQATT and CDR2 SNEGSKA (reference sequence). Losses at the gene ends were 5 bases for V and 10 bases for J; bases not matched to a gene: 8. The CDR3 extends over 14 amino acids. This CDR3 reads CSAPRATSGREQFF. The CDR3 DNA follows: TGCAGTGCTCCTCGGGCGACTAGCGGGAGGGAGCAGTTCTTC.

A remark on this clonotype: A read error is possible here, since a much larger clone lies one base away. The V call is TRBV15, the J call TRBJ1-5, with D possibly TRBD1 on 6 matching bases. The V end was cut by 3 bases, the J end by 0 bases, with 15 bases between. CDR3 length equals 17 residues. Germline assignment: CDR1 LNHNV and CDR2 YYDKDF (reference sequence). CDR3 sequence: CATSSDRSSISNQPQHF. The CDR3 coding sequence is TGTGCCACCAGCAGTGACAGGTCGTCCATTAGCAATCAGCCCCAGCATTTT.

This clonotype was recorded at least ten times. The J gene is TRBJ2-2, the V gene TRBV5-1; D gene unclear. The V and J ends lost 0 bases and 2 bases respectively, with 11 bases between them. In germline, CDR1 is SGHRS, CDR2 YFSETQ. CDR3 length equals 16 residues. The CDR3, as DNA: TGCGCCAGCAGCTTGGGCGGCAGGCGAAACACCGGGGAGCTGTTTTTT. Translated: CASSLGGRRNTGELFF.

This clonotype was found many times. This chain uses TRBV29-1 with TRBJ2-1; possibly TRBD1 for D (8 bases). The germline V gene has CDR1 SQVTM and CDR2 ANQGSEA. V shed 5 bases and J shed 8 bases, with 22 bases lying between them. CDR3 length: 15 amino acids. In DNA form, the CDR3 reads TGCAGCGTTTCGACAGGGGCCGGGAGGTCCCATGAGCAGTTCTTC. It encodes CSVSTGAGRSHEQFF.

This clonotype appeared many times. In DNA, the CDR3 is TGCGCCAGCAGCTTGGACAGTTACAATGAGCAGTTCTTC. This codes for CASSLDSYNEQFF. The gene calls are TRBV5-1 and TRBJ2-1; D not certain. CDR1 and CDR2 from the germline V gene are SGHRS and YFSETQ. This CDR3 has 13 residues. V was pared by 0 bases and J by 4 bases, with 5 bases between.

The table lists this clonotype with many counts. The chain recombines TRBV6-5 with TRBJ2-1, with 8 bases aligning to TRBD1. With V trimmed by 0 bases and J by 13 bases, 5 bases remained unmatched. The CDR3 spans 13 residues. The germline V gene encodes CDR1 MNHEY and CDR2 SVGAGI. This CDR3 is CASSYSGQGDQFF. Here the CDR3 DNA reads TGTGCCAGCAGTTACTCCGGACAGGGAGATCAGTTCTTC.